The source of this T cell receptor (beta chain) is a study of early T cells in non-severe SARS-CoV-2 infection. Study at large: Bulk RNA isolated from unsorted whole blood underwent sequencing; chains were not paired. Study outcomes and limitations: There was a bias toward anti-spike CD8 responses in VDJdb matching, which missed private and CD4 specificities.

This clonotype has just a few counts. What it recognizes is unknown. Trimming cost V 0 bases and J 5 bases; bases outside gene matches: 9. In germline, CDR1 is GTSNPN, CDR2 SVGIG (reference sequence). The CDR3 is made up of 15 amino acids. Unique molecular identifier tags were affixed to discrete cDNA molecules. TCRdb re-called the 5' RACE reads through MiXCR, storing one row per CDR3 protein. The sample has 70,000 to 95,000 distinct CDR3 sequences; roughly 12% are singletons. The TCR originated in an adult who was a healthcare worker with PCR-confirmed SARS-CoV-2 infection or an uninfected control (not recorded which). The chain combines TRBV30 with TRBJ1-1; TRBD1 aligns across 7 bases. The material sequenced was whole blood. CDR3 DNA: TGTGCCTGGAGTGTTCTCGGCCAGGGGGGAACTGAAGCTTTCTTT. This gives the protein CAWSVLGQGGTEAFF.